This T cell receptor (beta chain) appears in the sequencing data of a study of graft-versus-host responses after intestinal transplantation. General study findings and limits: Recipient marrow contained GvH clones, some of which appeared first in ileum or blood.

V gave up 0 bases and J gave up 4 bases, with 7 bases separating them. The CDR3 covers 12 residues. Germline CDR1 GTSNPN, CDR2 SVGIG (reference sequence). Sequencing used immunoSEQ multiplex PCR; TCRdb keeps in-frame clones, though not all of them. The table has approximately 38,000 clones, around 83% seen once; the top ten hold around 3.2%. Comments on this clone: What it recognizes is unknown.

This receptor was identified in a human patient who received an intestinal transplant, so some T cells may come from the graft donor. The chain uses TRBV30 and TRBJ2-7; unclear D gene. Sequencing used PBMCs, obtained around 1,000 days after transplant. Here the CDR3 reads CAWSVEGYEQYF. DNA of the CDR3: TGTGCCTGGAGTGTGGAAGGTTACGAGCAGTACTTC.